The sequence of this TCR beta chain was determined in a study of response to subunit inactivated influenza vaccine. From the RT-PCR reads, TCRdb called clonotypes with MiXCR, one entry per CDR3 protein. The profile shows under 850,000 distinct CDR3 sequences, about 18% of them singletons. Germline V gene data show CDR1 as MNHEY and CDR2 as SMNVEV (reference sequence). Trimming stripped 8 bases from V and 4 bases from J, with 11 bases between. This CDR3 is 12 amino acids long. Study conclusions and caveats: The authors suggested that few new T cells are recruited per seasonal influenza vaccination.

Details on this clonotype: Its cognate antigen is unknown.

The chain joins TRBV27 to TRBJ2-5; D not resolved. This clonotype was obtained from a man aged 50-60 years who received an inactivated influenza vaccine. The starting material was PBMCs from blood, obtained more than 4 days after vaccination. The DNA of the CDR3 is TGTGCCAGCGCTACTCCACTAGAGACCCAGTACTTC. It is translated as CASATPLETQYF.